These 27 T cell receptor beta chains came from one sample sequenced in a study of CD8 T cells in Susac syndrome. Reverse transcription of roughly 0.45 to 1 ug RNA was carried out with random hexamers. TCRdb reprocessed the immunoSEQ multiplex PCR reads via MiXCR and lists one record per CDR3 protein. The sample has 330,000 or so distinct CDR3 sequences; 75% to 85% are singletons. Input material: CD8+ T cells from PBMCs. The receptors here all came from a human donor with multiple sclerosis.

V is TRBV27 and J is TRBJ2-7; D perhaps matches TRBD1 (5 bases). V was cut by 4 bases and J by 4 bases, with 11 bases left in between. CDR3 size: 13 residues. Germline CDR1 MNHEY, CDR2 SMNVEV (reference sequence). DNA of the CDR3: TGTGCCAGCAGTTCTAACCAGGGATACGAGCAGTACTTC. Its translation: CASSSNQGYEQYF.

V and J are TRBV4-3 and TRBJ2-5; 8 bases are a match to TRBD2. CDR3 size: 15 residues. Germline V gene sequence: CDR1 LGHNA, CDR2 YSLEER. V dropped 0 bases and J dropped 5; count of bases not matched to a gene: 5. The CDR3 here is CASSQERGVSETQYF. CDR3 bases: TGCGCCAGCAGCCAAGAGCGGGGGGTATCGGAGACCCAGTACTTC.

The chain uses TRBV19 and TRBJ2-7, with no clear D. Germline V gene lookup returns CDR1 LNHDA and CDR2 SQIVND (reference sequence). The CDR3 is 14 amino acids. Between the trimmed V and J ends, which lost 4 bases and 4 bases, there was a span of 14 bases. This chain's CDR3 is CASSTALTDYEQYF. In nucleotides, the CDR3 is TGTGCCAGTAGTACTGCCTTAACGGATTACGAGCAGTACTTC.

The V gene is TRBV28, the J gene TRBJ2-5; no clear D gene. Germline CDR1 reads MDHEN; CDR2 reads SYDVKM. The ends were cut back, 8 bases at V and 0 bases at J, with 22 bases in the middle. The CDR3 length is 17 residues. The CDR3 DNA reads TGTGCCAGCCATAGGATGGACGAGGCTCGTAACCAAGAGACCCAGTACTTC. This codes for CASHRMDEARNQETQYF.

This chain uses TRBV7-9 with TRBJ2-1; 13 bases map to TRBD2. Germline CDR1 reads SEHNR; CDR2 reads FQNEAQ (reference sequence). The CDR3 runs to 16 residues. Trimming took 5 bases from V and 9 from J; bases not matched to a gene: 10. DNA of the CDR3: TGTGCCAGCAGCCCCCGGACTAGCGGGAGATACGGTGAGCAGTTCTTC. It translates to CASSPRTSGRYGEQFF.

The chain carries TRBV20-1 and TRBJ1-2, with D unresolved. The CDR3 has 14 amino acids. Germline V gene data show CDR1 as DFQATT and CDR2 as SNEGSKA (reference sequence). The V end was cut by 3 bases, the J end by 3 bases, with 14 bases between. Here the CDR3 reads CSASIGNYDYGYTF. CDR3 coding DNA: TGCAGTGCTAGTATCGGAAATTATGACTATGGCTACACCTTC.

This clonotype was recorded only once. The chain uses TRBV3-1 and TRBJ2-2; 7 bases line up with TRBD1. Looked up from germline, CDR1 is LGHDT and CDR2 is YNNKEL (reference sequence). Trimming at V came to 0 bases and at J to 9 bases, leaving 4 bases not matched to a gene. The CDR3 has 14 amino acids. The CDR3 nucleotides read TGTGCCAGCAGCCAAGAGGGACAGCGACGGGAGCTGTTTTTT. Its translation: CASSQEGQRRELFF.

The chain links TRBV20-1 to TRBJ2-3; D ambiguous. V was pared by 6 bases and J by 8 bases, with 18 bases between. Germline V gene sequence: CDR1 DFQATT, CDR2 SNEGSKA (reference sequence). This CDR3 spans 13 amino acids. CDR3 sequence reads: CSAPTGVPLTQYF. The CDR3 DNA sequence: TGCAGTGCACCTACTGGTGTTCCACTTACGCAGTATTTT.

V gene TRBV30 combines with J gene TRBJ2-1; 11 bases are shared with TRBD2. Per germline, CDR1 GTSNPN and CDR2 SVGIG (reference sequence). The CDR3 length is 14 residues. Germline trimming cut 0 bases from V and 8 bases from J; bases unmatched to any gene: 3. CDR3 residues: CAWSVLAGGDEQFF. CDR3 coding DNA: TGTGCCTGGAGTGTGCTAGCGGGAGGTGATGAGCAGTTCTTC.

CDR3 bases: TGTGCCAGCAGTTTGGGCAGGGGGGCGGCTGAAGCTTTCTTT. Translation: CASSLGRGAAEAFF. The rearrangement joins TRBV27 to TRBJ1-1; 7 nucleotides line up with TRBD1. After removal of 3 bases from V and 6 bases from J, the junction contained 7 bases not matched to a gene. In germline, CDR1 is MNHEY, CDR2 SMNVEV (reference sequence). There are 14 residues in the CDR3.

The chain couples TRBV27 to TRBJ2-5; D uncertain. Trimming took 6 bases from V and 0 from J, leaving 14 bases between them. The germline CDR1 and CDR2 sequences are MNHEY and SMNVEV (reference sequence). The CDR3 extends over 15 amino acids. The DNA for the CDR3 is TGTGCCAGCAGGGTAGTTTGGCAGTACCAAGAGACCCAGTACTTC. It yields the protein CASRVVWQYQETQYF.

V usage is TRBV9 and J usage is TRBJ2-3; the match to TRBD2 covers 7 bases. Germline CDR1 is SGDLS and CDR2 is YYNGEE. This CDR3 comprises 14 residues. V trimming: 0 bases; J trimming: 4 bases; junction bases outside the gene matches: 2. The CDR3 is CASSVELAPDTQYF. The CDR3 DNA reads TGTGCCAGCAGCGTAGAACTAGCGCCAGATACGCAGTATTTT.

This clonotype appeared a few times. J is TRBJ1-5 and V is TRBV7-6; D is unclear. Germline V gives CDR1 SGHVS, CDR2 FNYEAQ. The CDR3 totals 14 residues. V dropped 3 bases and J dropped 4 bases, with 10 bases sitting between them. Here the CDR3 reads CASSLGTANQPQHF. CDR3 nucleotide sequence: TGTGCCAGCAGCTTGGGAACAGCAAATCAGCCCCAGCATTTT. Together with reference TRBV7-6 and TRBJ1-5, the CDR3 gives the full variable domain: GAGVSQSPRYKVTKRGQDVALRCDPISGHVSLYWYRQALGQGPEFLTYFNYEAQQDKSGLPNDRFSAERPEGSISTLTIQRTEQRDSAMYRCASSLGTANQPQHFGDGTRLSIL.

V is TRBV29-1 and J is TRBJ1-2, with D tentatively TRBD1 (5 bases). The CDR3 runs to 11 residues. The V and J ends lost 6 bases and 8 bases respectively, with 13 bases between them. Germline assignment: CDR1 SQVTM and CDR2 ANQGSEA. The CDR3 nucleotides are TGCAGCGTCTTCAGGGAAAGAGGCTACACCTTC. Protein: CSVFRERGYTF. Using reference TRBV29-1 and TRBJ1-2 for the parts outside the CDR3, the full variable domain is SAVISQKPSRDICQRGTSLTIQCQVDSQVTMMFWYRQQPGQSLTLIATANQGSEATYESGFVIDKFPISRPNLTFSTLTVSNMSPEDSSIYLCSVFRERGYTFGSGTRLTVV.

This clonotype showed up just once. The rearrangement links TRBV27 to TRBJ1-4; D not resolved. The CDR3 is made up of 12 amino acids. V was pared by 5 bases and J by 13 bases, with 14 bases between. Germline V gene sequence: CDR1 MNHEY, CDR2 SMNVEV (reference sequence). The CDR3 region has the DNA TGTGCCAGCAGTCCGAGCTTGGGCGGACTGTTTTTT. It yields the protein CASSPSLGGLFF.

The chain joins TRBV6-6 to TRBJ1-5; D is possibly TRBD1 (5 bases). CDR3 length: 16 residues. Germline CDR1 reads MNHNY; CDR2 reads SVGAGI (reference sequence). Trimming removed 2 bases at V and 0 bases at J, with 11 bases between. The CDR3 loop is CASSYPGLYSNQPQHF. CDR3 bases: TGTGCCAGCAGTTACCCGGGGCTATATAGCAATCAGCCCCAGCATTTT.

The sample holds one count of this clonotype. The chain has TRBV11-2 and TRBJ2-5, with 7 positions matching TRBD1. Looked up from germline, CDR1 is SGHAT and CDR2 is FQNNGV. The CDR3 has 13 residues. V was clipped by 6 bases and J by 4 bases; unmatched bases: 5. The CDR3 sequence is CASSSGTAETQYF. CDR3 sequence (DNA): TGTGCCAGCAGTTCCGGGACAGCAGAGACCCAGTACTTC.

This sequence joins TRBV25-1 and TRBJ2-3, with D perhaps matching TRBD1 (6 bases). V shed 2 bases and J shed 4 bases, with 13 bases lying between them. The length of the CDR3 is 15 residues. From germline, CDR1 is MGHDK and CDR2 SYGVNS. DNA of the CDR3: TGTGCCAGCAGTGAACCCCCAGGGGCGGCAGATACGCAGTATTTT. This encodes CASSEPPGAADTQYF.

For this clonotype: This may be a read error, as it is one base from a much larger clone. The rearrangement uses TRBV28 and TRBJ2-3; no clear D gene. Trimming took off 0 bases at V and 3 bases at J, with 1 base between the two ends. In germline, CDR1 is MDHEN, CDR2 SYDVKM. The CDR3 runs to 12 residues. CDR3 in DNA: TGTGCCAGCAGTTTATGGACAGATACGCAGTATTTT. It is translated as CASSLWTDTQYF.

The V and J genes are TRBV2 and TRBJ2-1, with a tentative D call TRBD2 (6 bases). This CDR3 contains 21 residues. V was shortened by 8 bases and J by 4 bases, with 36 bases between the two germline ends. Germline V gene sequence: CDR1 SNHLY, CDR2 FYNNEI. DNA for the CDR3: TGTGCCAGCGACGATCTTACTAAAACCCCCGGGAGCTCAGGGCATTACAATGAGCAGTTCTTC. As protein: CASDDLTKTPGSSGHYNEQFF.

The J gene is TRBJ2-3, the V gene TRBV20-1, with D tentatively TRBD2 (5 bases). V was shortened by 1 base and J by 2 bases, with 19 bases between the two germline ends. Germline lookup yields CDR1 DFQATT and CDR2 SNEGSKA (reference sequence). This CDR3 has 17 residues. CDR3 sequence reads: CSARATHQAEYTDTQYF. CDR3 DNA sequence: TGCAGTGCTAGAGCTACGCATCAAGCGGAGTACACAGATACGCAGTATTTT.

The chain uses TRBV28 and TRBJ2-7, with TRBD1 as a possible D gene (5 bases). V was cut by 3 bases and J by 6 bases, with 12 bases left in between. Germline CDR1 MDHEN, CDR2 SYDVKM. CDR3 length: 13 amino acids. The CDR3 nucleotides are TGTGCCAGCAGTTTTTTAGGAGACAGCGAGCAGTACTTC. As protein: CASSFLGDSEQYF.

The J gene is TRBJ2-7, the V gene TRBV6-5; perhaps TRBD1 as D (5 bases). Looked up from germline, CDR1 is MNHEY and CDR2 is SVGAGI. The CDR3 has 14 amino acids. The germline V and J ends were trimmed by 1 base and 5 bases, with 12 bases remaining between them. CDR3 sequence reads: CASSYYGQSDEQYF. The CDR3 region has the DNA TGTGCCAGCAGTTACTATGGACAATCTGACGAGCAGTACTTC.

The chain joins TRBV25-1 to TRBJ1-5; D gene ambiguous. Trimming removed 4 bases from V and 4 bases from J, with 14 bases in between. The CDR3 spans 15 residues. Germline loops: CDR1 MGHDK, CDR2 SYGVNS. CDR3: CASSGFDGPNQPQHF. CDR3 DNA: TGTGCCAGCAGTGGATTTGACGGACCGAATCAGCCCCAGCATTTT.

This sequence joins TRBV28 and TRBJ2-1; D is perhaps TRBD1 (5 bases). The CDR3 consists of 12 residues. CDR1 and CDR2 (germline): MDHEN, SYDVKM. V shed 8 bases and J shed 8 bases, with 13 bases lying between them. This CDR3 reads CASHTGLDEQFF. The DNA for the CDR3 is TGTGCCAGCCATACAGGCTTGGATGAGCAGTTCTTC.

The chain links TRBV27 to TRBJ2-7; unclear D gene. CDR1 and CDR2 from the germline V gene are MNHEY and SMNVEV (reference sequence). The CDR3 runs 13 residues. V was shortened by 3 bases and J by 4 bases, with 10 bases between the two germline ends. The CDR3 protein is CASSFSLQYEQYF. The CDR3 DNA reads TGTGCCAGCAGTTTCTCCCTTCAATACGAGCAGTACTTC.

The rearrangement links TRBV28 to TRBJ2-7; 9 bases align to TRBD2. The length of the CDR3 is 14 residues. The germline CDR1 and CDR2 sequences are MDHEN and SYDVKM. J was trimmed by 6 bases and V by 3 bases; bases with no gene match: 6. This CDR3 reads CASSFSGSTLEQYF. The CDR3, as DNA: TGTGCCAGCAGTTTTAGCGGGAGTACCCTCGAGCAGTACTTC.